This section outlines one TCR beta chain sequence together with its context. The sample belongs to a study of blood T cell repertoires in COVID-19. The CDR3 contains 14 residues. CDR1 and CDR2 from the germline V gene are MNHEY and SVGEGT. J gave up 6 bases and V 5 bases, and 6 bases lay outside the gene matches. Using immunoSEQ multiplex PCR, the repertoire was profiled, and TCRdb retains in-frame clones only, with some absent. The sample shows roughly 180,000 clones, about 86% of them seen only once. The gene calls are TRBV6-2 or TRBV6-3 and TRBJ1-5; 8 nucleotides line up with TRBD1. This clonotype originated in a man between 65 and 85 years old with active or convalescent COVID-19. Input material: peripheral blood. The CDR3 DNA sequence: TGTGCCAGCAGTATCAGGGGGCTGGGTCAGCCCCAGCATTTT. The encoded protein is CASSIRGLGQPQHF.